Presented here are 20 T cell receptor beta chains from one specimen sequenced in a study of molecular identifiers for immune sequencing clone quantification. A single record per CDR3 protein comes from TCRdb applying MiXCR to the PCR reads. Of 600,000 to 650,000 distinct CDR3 sequences listed, about 20% are singletons. The sequencing input was naive CD8+ T cells from blood, with Jurkat cell RNA spiked in. Specified subset: FACS-sorted CD8+CD4-CCR7+CD45RA+ naive T cells. These receptors were taken from a human donor in good health. Some libraries in this study had Jurkat cell RNA spiked in.

This clonotype was counted ten times or more. J is TRBJ2-7 and V is TRBV11-2; D might be TRBD1 (6 bases). The CDR3 covers 14 residues. Germline V gene data show CDR1 as SGHAT and CDR2 as FQNNGV. With 5 bases removed from V and 7 bases from J, the gap between germline ends came to 18 bases. The chain's CDR3 is CASSPGQTVGEQYF. CDR3 nucleotide sequence: TGTGCCAGCAGCCCAGGACAGACCGTGGGTGAGCAGTACTTC.

This clonotype was observed many times. The chain is built from TRBV28 and TRBJ2-3, with D possibly TRBD2 on 5 matching bases. The V end was cut by 5 bases, the J end by 2 bases, with 11 bases between. Germline V lookup: CDR1 MDHEN, CDR2 SYDVKM. The CDR3 is 14 residues long. The CDR3 here is CASSPSGVTDTQYF. In DNA form, the CDR3 reads TGTGCCAGCAGTCCAAGCGGAGTCACAGATACGCAGTATTTT.

This clonotype was picked up many times. The DNA of the CDR3 is TGTGCCAGCAGTACACGCATCGGCGAGCAGTACTTC. The encoded protein is CASSTRIGEQYF. The V and J genes are TRBV27 and TRBJ2-7, with D uncertain. The germline V gene has CDR1 MNHEY and CDR2 SMNVEV (reference sequence). This CDR3 is 12 amino acids long. V lost 5 bases to trimming and J lost 6 bases, with 11 bases between them.

The gene calls are TRBV12-3 or TRBV12-4 and TRBJ2-7; the D gene could be TRBD1 or TRBD2 (5 bases each). Trimming shortened V by 3 bases and J by 4 bases, and 16 bases separated the two germline ends. The CDR3 has 15 amino acids. This CDR3 reads CASSFRLGELYEQYF. The CDR3 DNA follows: TGTGCCAGCAGTTTTCGTCTGGGGGAGCTGTACGAGCAGTACTTC.

The table lists this clonotype with many counts. V is TRBV5-6 and J is TRBJ2-4, with 10 bases lining up with TRBD2. The CDR3 extends over 18 amino acids. The V and J ends lost 1 base and 0 bases, in that order; junction bases with no gene match: 7. Germline V gene sequence: CDR1 SGHDT, CDR2 YYEEEE. CDR3 protein: CASSLSSGGYSAKNIQYF. CDR3 DNA: TGTGCCAGCAGCTTGAGTAGCGGGGGGTACTCAGCCAAAAACATTCAGTACTTC.

This clonotype was recorded a few times. This chain uses TRBV7-9 with TRBJ2-7; 10 bases fit TRBD2. Germline-derived CDR1 and CDR2 are SEHNR and FQNEAQ (reference sequence). The CDR3 covers 16 residues. The ends lost 6 bases at V and 3 bases at J; junction bases unmatched: 11. The DNA for the CDR3 is TGTGCCAGCAGTTTAATGGGGGCTAGCGGGAGCTACGAGCAGTACTTC. It encodes CASSLMGASGSYEQYF.

This clonotype was detected many times. This chain links TRBV4-3 with TRBJ2-7; 9 bases align to TRBD1. Per the germline V gene, CDR1 is LGHNA and CDR2 is YSLEER. This CDR3 contains 14 residues. The V segment lost 3 bases and the J segment 3 bases; nucleotides outside the gene matches: 3. CDR3 sequence (DNA): TGCGCCAGCAGCCAGGGGACAGGGATCTACGAGCAGTACTTC. Encoded protein: CASSQGTGIYEQYF.

This clonotype was detected many times. This chain joins TRBV13 and TRBJ2-7, with 8 bases matching TRBD1. Germline lookup yields CDR1 PRHDT and CDR2 FYEKMQ (reference sequence). The CDR3 is made up of 14 amino acids. The V and J ends lost 4 bases and 7 bases, in that order; junction bases with no gene match: 9. The CDR3 DNA follows: TGTGCCAGCAGCTCTATTCAGGGGGCTTGGGAGCAGTACTTC. Residues: CASSSIQGAWEQYF.

This clonotype was detected many times. The CDR3 nucleotides are TGTGCCAGCAGCCCTAGCCCGGGAAGCACAGATACGCAGTATTTT. It codes for CASSPSPGSTDTQYF. V and J are TRBV7-9 and TRBJ2-3; a possible D gene is TRBD2 (5 bases). V gave up 5 bases and J gave up 0 bases, with 12 bases separating them. The germline gives CDR1 SEHNR, CDR2 FQNEAQ (reference sequence). CDR3 length: 15 residues.

This clonotype was found many times. The V gene is TRBV12-3 or TRBV12-4, the J gene TRBJ1-2; maybe TRBD1 (6 bases). There are 16 residues in the CDR3. V lost 5 bases, J lost 0 bases, and 16 bases lay in between. The CDR3 here is CASSPTGTPTNYGYTF. The CDR3 DNA is TGTGCCAGCAGTCCAACAGGGACCCCTACTAACTATGGCTACACCTTC.

As regards this clonotype: A much larger clone differs from this one at a single base, so this may be a read error. The V gene is TRBV30, the J gene TRBJ2-7; TRBD1 is a possible D gene (6 bases). Germline V CDR1 and CDR2: GTSNPN, SVGIG (reference sequence). Between the trimmed V and J ends, which lost 5 bases and 7 bases, there was a span of 21 bases. This CDR3 comprises 14 residues. CDR3 in amino acids: CAWGPGSGAVEQYF. The CDR3 DNA follows: TGTGCCTGGGGACCCGGGTCAGGGGCAGTAGAGCAGTACTTC.

This clonotype has just a few counts. The chain joins TRBV7-6 to TRBJ1-1; 10 nucleotides match TRBD1. The length of the CDR3 is 14 residues. Losses at the gene ends were 6 bases for V and 7 bases for J; bases not matched to a gene: 8. Germline loops: CDR1 SGHVS, CDR2 FNYEAQ. In nucleotides, the CDR3 is TGTGCCAGCAGTCTAGGGGACAGGGGCCTTGAAGCTTTCTTT. Translating gives CASSLGDRGLEAFF.

This clonotype has at least ten counts. The rearrangement links TRBV6-2 or TRBV6-3 to TRBJ1-1; TRBD1 matches 9 bases. J gave up 3 bases and V 6 bases, and 5 bases lay outside the gene matches. CDR1 is MNHEY and CDR2 is SVGEGT in the germline V gene. The CDR3 totals 14 residues. The CDR3 DNA follows: TGTGCCAGCAGAAGACAGGGGGAGTACACTGAAGCTTTCTTT. Translating it yields CASRRQGEYTEAFF.

This clonotype was counted at least ten times. The genes are TRBV7-2 and TRBJ2-3; possible D gene TRBD1, 6 bases. Germline V gene lookup returns CDR1 SGHTA and CDR2 FQGNSA. V was shortened by 0 bases and J by 1 base, with 11 bases between the two germline ends. The CDR3 runs to 16 residues. Here the CDR3 reads CASSLAWAGGTDTQYF. The CDR3 DNA reads TGTGCCAGCAGCTTAGCGTGGGCAGGGGGCACAGATACGCAGTATTTT.

This clonotype was seen ten or more times. The V gene is TRBV29-1, the J gene TRBJ2-5; unclear D gene. The germline V gene has CDR1 SQVTM and CDR2 ANQGSEA. This CDR3 has 11 residues. V shed 3 bases and J shed 7 bases, with 9 bases lying between them. CDR3 nucleotides: TGCAGCGTTGACGCTTGGGGGACCCAGTACTTC. Residues: CSVDAWGTQYF.

This clonotype has a count of ten or more. The genes are TRBV14 and TRBJ2-7, with 9 bases lining up with TRBD2. The length of the CDR3 is 16 residues. Per the germline V gene, CDR1 is SGHDN and CDR2 is FVKESK. V trimming: 0 bases; J trimming: 3 bases; junction bases outside the gene matches: 6. CDR3 nucleotide sequence: TGTGCCAGCAGCCAAGACCGCGGGAGGGCCGTCTACGAGCAGTACTTC. This encodes CASSQDRGRAVYEQYF.

This clonotype was recorded at least ten times. Sequence at one end of the junction differs from germline and may be a read error. The CDR3, as DNA: TGCGCCAGCAGTCAAGTGGGAGGGGACCGTTACGAGCAGTACTTC. Amino acid sequence: CASSQVGGDRYEQYF. V gene TRBV4-1 combines with J gene TRBJ2-7, with 7 nucleotides matching TRBD2. The CDR3 length is 15 residues. Germline values: CDR1 MGHRA, CDR2 YSYEKL.

This clonotype was seen a few times. The V call is TRBV12-5, the J call TRBJ1-4; tentative D call: TRBD1 (6 bases). V lost 4 bases, J lost 7 bases, and 13 bases lay in between. Germline CDR1 and CDR2: LGHNT and FRNRAP. The CDR3 has 14 residues. The CDR3 region is CASGSGTRGEKLFF. CDR3 sequence (DNA): TGTGCTAGTGGTTCAGGGACAAGGGGTGAAAAACTGTTTTTT.

Worth noting for this clonotype: A much bigger clone sits one base away, suggesting this may be a read error. The V call is TRBV12-3 or TRBV12-4, the J call TRBJ2-2; 9 bases fit TRBD1. Losses at the gene ends were 7 bases for V and 6 bases for J; bases not matched to a gene: 15. The CDR3 is 17 amino acids. This CDR3 reads CASTHPGQGNRAGELFF. In nucleotides, the CDR3 is TGTGCCAGCACCCACCCCGGACAGGGGAACCGGGCCGGGGAGCTGTTTTTT.

This clonotype was seen repeatedly, ten times or more. The chain links TRBV7-6 to TRBJ1-1, with a possible D match to TRBD1 (5 bases). Between the trimmed V and J ends, which lost 4 bases and 6 bases, there was a span of 15 bases. The CDR3 contains 14 residues. CDR1 and CDR2 (germline): SGHVS, FNYEAQ. The CDR3 DNA is TGTGCCAGCAGCTCCGGGGGGGGTGTAGCTGAAGCTTTCTTT. Its translation: CASSSGGGVAEAFF.